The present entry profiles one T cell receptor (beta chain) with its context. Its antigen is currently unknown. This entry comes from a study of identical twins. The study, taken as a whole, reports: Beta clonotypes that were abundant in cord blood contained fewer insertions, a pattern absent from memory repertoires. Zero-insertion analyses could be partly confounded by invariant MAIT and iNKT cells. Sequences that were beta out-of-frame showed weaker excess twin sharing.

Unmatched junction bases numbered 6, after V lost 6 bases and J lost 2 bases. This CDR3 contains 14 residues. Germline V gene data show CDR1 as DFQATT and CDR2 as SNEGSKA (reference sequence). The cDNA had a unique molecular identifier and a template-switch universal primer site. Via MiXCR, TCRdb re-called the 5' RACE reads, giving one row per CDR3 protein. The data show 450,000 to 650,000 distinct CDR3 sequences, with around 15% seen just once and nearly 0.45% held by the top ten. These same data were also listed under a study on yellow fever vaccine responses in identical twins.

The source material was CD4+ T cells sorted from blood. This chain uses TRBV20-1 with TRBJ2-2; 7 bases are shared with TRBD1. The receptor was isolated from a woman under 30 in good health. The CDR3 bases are TGCAGTGCCCACGGGGACAGTAACACCGGGGAGCTGTTTTTT. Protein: CSAHGDSNTGELFF.